This T cell receptor (beta chain) was recorded in a study of human T cells and chemical hapten exposure. Points from the study as a whole: Sensitization with DPC brought no change to TCRs above 1 in 1000 in frequency. Clustering by CDR3 similarity yielded significantly more large clusters from expanded TCRs than controls.

What the library attached to individual cDNA molecules were unique molecular identifiers. TCRdb re-called the RACE reads through MiXCR, storing one row per CDR3 protein. The data show 340,000 or so distinct CDR3 sequences, with about 7% seen just once and 8% to 9% held by the top ten. This sample's time point: patch test 1, 2 weeks after DPC sensitization. Treatment noted: therapeutic diphenylcyclopropenone sensitization with weekly scalp DPC. Whole blood, unfractionated, served as the material for total RNA extraction. To note about this clonotype: Its antigen is still unknown.

The CDR3 sequence is 15 residues long. The V gene end was trimmed by 7 bases and the J gene end by 4 bases; junction bases not matched to a gene: 12. Germline V gene sequence: CDR1 MDHEN, CDR2 SYDVKM. The sequences come from whole blood, collected in connection with sensitization to the hapten diphenylcyclopropenone (DPC). The source is a woman between 18 and 29 years old with alopecia areata. Some clones in this sample may be carry-over from other donors' samples. This rearrangement joins TRBV28 to TRBJ1-2, with 7 bases fitting TRBD1. The CDR3 DNA is TGTGCCAGCATTCAACAGGGGAGGAGGGCCTATGGCTACACCTTC. Encoded protein: CASIQQGRRAYGYTF.